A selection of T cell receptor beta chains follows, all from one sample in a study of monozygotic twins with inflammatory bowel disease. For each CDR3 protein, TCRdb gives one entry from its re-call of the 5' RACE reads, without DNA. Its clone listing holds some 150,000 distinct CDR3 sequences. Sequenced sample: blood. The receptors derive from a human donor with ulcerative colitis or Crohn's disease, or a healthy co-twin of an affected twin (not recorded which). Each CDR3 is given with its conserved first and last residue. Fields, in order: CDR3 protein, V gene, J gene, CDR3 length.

CDR3 protein: CASSPTGGWYGYTF
V gene: TRBV27
J gene: TRBJ1-2
CDR3 length: 14

CDR3 protein: CASSQRDREGEKLFF
V gene: TRBV4-2
J gene: TRBJ1-4
CDR3 length: 15

CDR3 protein: CASSSVRENSPLHF
V gene: TRBV5-4
J gene: TRBJ1-6
CDR3 length: 14

CDR3 protein: CASIDRVSNQPQHF
V gene: TRBV28
J gene: TRBJ1-5
CDR3 length: 14

CDR3 protein: CASSPRWTGVDTEAFF
V gene: TRBV9
J gene: TRBJ1-1
CDR3 length: 16

CDR3 protein: CASSEAGGSSYNEQFF
V gene: TRBV12-3/TRBV12-4
J gene: TRBJ2-1
CDR3 length: 16

CDR3 protein: CASMSLAPYNEQFF
V gene: TRBV19
J gene: TRBJ2-1
CDR3 length: 14

CDR3 protein: CASSLAFGTQQETQYF
V gene: TRBV5-1
J gene: TRBJ2-5
CDR3 length: 16

CDR3 protein: CASRRGLKGEKLFF
V gene: TRBV7-9
J gene: TRBJ1-4
CDR3 length: 14

CDR3 protein: CASSLSAQRITGSRLAEYYEQYF
V gene: TRBV5-4
J gene: TRBJ2-7
CDR3 length: 23

CDR3 protein: CSVSGWNQPQHF
V gene: TRBV20-1
J gene: TRBJ1-5
CDR3 length: 12

CDR3 protein: CASSSPTSGRPDTQYF
V gene: TRBV5-1
J gene: TRBJ2-3
CDR3 length: 16

CDR3 protein: CASSRLSTDTQYF
V gene: TRBV7-9
J gene: TRBJ2-3
CDR3 length: 13

CDR3 protein: CASSIERGLAQETQYF
V gene: TRBV19
J gene: TRBJ2-5
CDR3 length: 16

CDR3 protein: CSARGGTNEKLFF
V gene: TRBV20-1
J gene: TRBJ1-4
CDR3 length: 13

CDR3 protein: CASSLGLAATQETQYF
V gene: TRBV5-1
J gene: TRBJ2-5
CDR3 length: 16

CDR3 protein: CASTEGLNTEAFF
V gene: TRBV19
J gene: TRBJ1-1
CDR3 length: 13

CDR3 protein: CASSYQSGTNYGYTF
V gene: TRBV6-5
J gene: TRBJ1-2
CDR3 length: 15

CDR3 protein: CASSQGRRGSYNEQFF
V gene: TRBV3-1
J gene: TRBJ2-1
CDR3 length: 16

CDR3 protein: CASSYRGGSGNTIYF
V gene: TRBV6-5
J gene: TRBJ1-3
CDR3 length: 15

CDR3 protein: CASSREGEQYF
V gene: TRBV28
J gene: TRBJ2-7
CDR3 length: 11

CDR3 protein: CASRRDINEKLFF
V gene: TRBV18
J gene: TRBJ1-4
CDR3 length: 13

CDR3 protein: CASSILRGGNQPQHF
V gene: TRBV19
J gene: TRBJ1-5
CDR3 length: 15

CDR3 protein: CASSYWRASSYNEQFF
V gene: TRBV5-1
J gene: TRBJ2-1
CDR3 length: 16

CDR3 protein: CASSLWTGEGYEQYF
V gene: TRBV5-1
J gene: TRBJ2-7
CDR3 length: 15

CDR3 protein: CASRGWESPYEQYF
V gene: TRBV6-1
J gene: TRBJ2-7
CDR3 length: 14

CDR3 protein: CASRRGRSSYEQYF
V gene: TRBV2
J gene: TRBJ2-7
CDR3 length: 14

CDR3 protein: CASSLEANNEQFF
V gene: TRBV7-9
J gene: TRBJ2-1
CDR3 length: 13

CDR3 protein: CASGRGFGDNEQFF
V gene: TRBV5-1
J gene: TRBJ2-1
CDR3 length: 14

CDR3 protein: CATSLTRDGQPQHF
V gene: TRBV15
J gene: TRBJ1-5
CDR3 length: 14

CDR3 protein: CASSLRSGTENEQFF
V gene: TRBV5-1
J gene: TRBJ2-1
CDR3 length: 15

CDR3 protein: CASNTGANEQFF
V gene: TRBV19
J gene: TRBJ2-1
CDR3 length: 12

CDR3 protein: CASSLRQAGAPEFF
V gene: TRBV28
J gene: TRBJ2-1
CDR3 length: 14

CDR3 protein: CASSPGQGGLSGNTIYF
V gene: TRBV27
J gene: TRBJ1-3
CDR3 length: 17

CDR3 protein: CASSLRDSSGANVLTF
V gene: TRBV5-1
J gene: TRBJ2-6
CDR3 length: 16

CDR3 protein: CASTYQGNPGELFF
V gene: TRBV25-1
J gene: TRBJ2-2
CDR3 length: 14

CDR3 protein: CASSRAGSPMALHF
V gene: TRBV7-2
J gene: TRBJ1-6
CDR3 length: 14

CDR3 protein: CASSLASLSYEQYF
V gene: TRBV7-2
J gene: TRBJ2-7
CDR3 length: 14

CDR3 protein: CASSLTRGTGELFF
V gene: TRBV2
J gene: TRBJ2-2
CDR3 length: 14

CDR3 protein: CASSLVRGKYEQYF
V gene: TRBV5-6
J gene: TRBJ2-7
CDR3 length: 14

CDR3 protein: CASSLSFGNQPQHF
V gene: TRBV12-3/TRBV12-4
J gene: TRBJ1-5
CDR3 length: 14

CDR3 protein: CASSLPTGGHEKLFF
V gene: TRBV28
J gene: TRBJ1-4
CDR3 length: 15

CDR3 protein: CASSSGLAESPYNEQFF
V gene: TRBV5-1
J gene: TRBJ2-1
CDR3 length: 17

CDR3 protein: CASSLRSGINYGYTF
V gene: TRBV5-1
J gene: TRBJ1-2
CDR3 length: 15

CDR3 protein: CASSSKQGNHYGYTF
V gene: TRBV5-1
J gene: TRBJ1-2
CDR3 length: 15

CDR3 protein: CASSRTYGYTF
V gene: TRBV28
J gene: TRBJ1-2
CDR3 length: 11

CDR3 protein: CAISDVGSNSPLHF
V gene: TRBV10-3
J gene: TRBJ1-6
CDR3 length: 14

CDR3 protein: CATSTVETFGEQYF
V gene: TRBV15
J gene: TRBJ2-7
CDR3 length: 14

CDR3 protein: CASTLPRERGQVYHNEQFF
V gene: TRBV2
J gene: TRBJ2-1
CDR3 length: 19

CDR3 protein: CSASPSAGEYF
V gene: TRBV20-1
J gene: TRBJ2-5
CDR3 length: 11

CDR3 protein: CATSRVAGNQPQHF
V gene: TRBV15
J gene: TRBJ1-5
CDR3 length: 14